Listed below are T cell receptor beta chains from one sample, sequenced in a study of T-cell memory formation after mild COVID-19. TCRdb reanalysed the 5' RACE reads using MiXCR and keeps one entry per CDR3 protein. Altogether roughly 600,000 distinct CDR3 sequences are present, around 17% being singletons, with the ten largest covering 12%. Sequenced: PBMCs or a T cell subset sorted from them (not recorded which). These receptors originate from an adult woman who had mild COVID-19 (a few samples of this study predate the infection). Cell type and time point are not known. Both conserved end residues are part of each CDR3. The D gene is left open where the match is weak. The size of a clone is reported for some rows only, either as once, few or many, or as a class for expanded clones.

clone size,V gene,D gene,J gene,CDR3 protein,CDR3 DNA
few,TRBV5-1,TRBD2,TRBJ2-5,CASSPDSGTSYF,TGCGCCAGCAGCCCCGATTCCGGGACTAGTTACTTC
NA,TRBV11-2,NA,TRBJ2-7,CASSFAGRLAYEQYF,TGTGCCAGCAGCTTCGCGGGCAGGCTGGCCTACGAGCAGTACTTC
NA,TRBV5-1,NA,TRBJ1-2,CASSLPGLGYTF,TGCGCCAGCAGCTTGCCCGGGCTTGGCTACACCTTC
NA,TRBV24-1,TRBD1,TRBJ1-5,CATSDRAGINQPQHF,TGTGCCACTTCGGACAGGGCGGGAATCAATCAGCCCCAGCATTTT
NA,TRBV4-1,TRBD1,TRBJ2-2,CASSLSDRGIGGELFF,TGCGCCAGCAGCCTCTCGGACAGGGGAATTGGCGGGGAGCTGTTTTTT
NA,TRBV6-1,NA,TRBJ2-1,CASAPQPYNEQFF,TGTGCCAGCGCCCCCCAGCCATACAATGAGCAGTTCTTC
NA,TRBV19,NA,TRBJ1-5,CASSMVSGARNQPQHF,TGTGCCAGTAGTATGGTGTCAGGGGCTCGCAATCAGCCCCAGCATTTT
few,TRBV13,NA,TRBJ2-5,CASSFTRLETQYF,TGTGCCAGCAGCTTTACGAGATTAGAGACCCAGTACTTC
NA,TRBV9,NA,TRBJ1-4,CASSASRDTNEKLFF,TGTGCCAGCAGCGCCAGTCGGGACACGAATGAAAAACTGTTTTTT
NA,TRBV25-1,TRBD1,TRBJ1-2,CASSESDRGGYTF,TGTGCCAGCAGTGAATCGGACAGGGGAGGCTACACCTTC
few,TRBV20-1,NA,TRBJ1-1,CSAPQAGGLTEAFF,TGCAGTGCTCCGCAGGCGGGGGGCCTGACTGAAGCTTTCTTT
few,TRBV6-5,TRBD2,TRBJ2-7,CASRGLAGGPGYEQYF,TGTGCCAGCAGGGGACTAGCGGGAGGGCCTGGCTACGAGCAGTACTTC
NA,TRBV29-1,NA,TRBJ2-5,CSVEDTRKETQYF,TGCAGCGTTGAAGATACGAGGAAAGAGACCCAGTACTTC
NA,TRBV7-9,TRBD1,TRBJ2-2,CASRTTGGNTGELFF,TGTGCCAGCAGAACGACAGGGGGGAACACCGGGGAGCTGTTTTTT
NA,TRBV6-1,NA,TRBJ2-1,CASSERQRSYNEQFF,TGTGCCAGCAGTGAGAGACAGCGCTCCTACAATGAGCAGTTCTTC
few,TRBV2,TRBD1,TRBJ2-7,CANSGTGGNEQYF,TGTGCCAACTCCGGGACAGGGGGCAACGAGCAGTACTTC
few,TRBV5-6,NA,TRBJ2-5,CASSLEIRSDRETQYF,TGTGCCAGCAGCTTGGAAATCCGTTCCGACCGAGAGACCCAGTACTTC
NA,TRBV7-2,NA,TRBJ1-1,CASSLRTSRAEAFF,TGTGCCAGCAGCTTAAGGACCTCCCGGGCTGAAGCTTTCTTT
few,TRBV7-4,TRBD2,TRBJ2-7,CASSLVTRTSGRAGGYEQYF,TGTGCCAGCAGCTTGGTAACGAGGACTAGCGGGAGGGCCGGAGGCTACGAGCAGTACTTC
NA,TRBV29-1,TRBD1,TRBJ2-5,CSVAPQGETQYF,TGCAGCGTCGCACCACAGGGGGAGACCCAGTACTTC
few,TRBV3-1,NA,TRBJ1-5,CASSQEGQNQPQHF,TGTGCCAGCAGCCAAGAGGGGCAGAATCAGCCCCAGCATTTT
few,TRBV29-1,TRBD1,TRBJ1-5,CSVATGTGDQPQHF,TGCAGCGTTGCCACCGGGACAGGGGATCAGCCCCAGCATTTT
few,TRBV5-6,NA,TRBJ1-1,CASSRWGATEAFF,TGTGCCAGCAGCCGGTGGGGGGCTACTGAAGCTTTCTTT
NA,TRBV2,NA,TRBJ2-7,CASGPVFYEQYF,TGTGCCAGCGGTCCCGTCTTCTACGAGCAGTACTTC
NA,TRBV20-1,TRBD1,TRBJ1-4,CSASFGTANEKLFF,TGCAGTGCTAGCTTCGGGACAGCGAATGAAAAACTGTTTTTT
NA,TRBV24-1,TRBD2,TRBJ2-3,CATSDHGGATTDTQYF,TGTGCCACCAGTGACCACGGGGGGGCGACGACAGATACGCAGTATTTT
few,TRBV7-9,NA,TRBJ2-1,CASSWALGASYNEQFF,TGTGCCAGCAGTTGGGCGCTAGGCGCCTCCTACAATGAGCAGTTCTTC
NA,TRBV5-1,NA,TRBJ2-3,CASSLGQTADTQYF,TGCGCCAGCAGCTTGGGACAGACGGCAGATACGCAGTATTTT
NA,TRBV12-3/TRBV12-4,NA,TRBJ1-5,CASRAYSNQPQHF,TGTGCCAGCAGGGCCTATAGCAATCAGCCCCAGCATTTT
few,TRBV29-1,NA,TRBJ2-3,CSVYGAGSTDTQYF,TGCAGCGTTTATGGAGCGGGTAGCACAGATACGCAGTATTTT
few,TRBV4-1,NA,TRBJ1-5,CASSQGSGRSNQPQHF,TGCGCCAGCAGCCAGGGCTCAGGTCGAAGCAATCAGCCCCAGCATTTT
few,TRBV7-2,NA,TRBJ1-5,CASRLDTFSNQPQHF,TGTGCCAGCAGGTTAGACACGTTTAGCAATCAGCCCCAGCATTTT
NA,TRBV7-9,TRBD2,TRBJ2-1,CASSFGEGYNEQFF,TGTGCCAGCAGCTTCGGGGAGGGCTACAATGAGCAGTTCTTC
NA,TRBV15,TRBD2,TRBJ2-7,CATSPRWGEGPYEQYF,TGTGCCACCAGCCCACGGTGGGGGGAGGGCCCCTACGAGCAGTACTTC
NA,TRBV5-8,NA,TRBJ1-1,CASRRAADTEAFF,TGTGCCAGCAGAAGGGCCGCGGACACTGAAGCTTTCTTT
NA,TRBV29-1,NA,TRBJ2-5,CSVLDQQRETQYF,TGCAGCGTTCTGGACCAGCAACGAGAGACCCAGTACTTC
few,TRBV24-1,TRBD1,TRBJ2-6,CATSSTGIRANVLTF,TGTGCCACCAGTTCGACAGGGATTAGGGCCAACGTCCTGACTTTC
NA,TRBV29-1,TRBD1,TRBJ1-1,CSVYTNRGLDGTEAFF,TGCAGCGTTTATACGAACAGGGGGCTGGATGGCACTGAAGCTTTCTTT
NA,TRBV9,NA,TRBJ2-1,CASSGGGAWSYNEQFF,TGTGCCAGCAGCGGTGGGGGGGCATGGTCCTACAATGAGCAGTTCTTC
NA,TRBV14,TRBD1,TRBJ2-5,CASSRGQGPQETQYF,TGTGCCAGCAGCCGGGGACAGGGGCCCCAAGAGACCCAGTACTTC
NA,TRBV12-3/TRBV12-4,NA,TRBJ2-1,CASSPSVPSGFF,TGTGCCAGCAGTCCTAGCGTCCCGAGCGGGTTCTTC
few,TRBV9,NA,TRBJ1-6,CASSGQTGFNSPLHF,TGTGCCAGCAGCGGACAGACGGGGTTTAATTCACCCCTCCACTTT
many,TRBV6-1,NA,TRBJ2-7,CASSEGDKSYEQYF,TGTGCCAGCAGTGAGGGGGACAAGAGTTACGAGCAGTACTTC
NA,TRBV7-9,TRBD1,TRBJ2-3,CASSLDRGKRGDTQYF,TGTGCCAGCAGCTTAGACAGGGGTAAGAGGGGAGATACGCAGTATTTT
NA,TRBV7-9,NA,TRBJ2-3,CASSSREDWQYF,TGTGCCAGCAGCTCACGGGAAGATTGGCAGTATTTT
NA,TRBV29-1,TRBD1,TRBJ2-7,CSFWGTGGPYEQYF,TGCAGCTTTTGGGGGACAGGGGGCCCCTACGAGCAGTACTTC
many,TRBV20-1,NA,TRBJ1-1,CSARDLLATEAFF,TGCAGTGCTAGAGATCTGCTCGCCACTGAAGCTTTCTTT
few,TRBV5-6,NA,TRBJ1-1,CASSLSDSLNTEAFF,TGTGCCAGCAGCTTGTCGGACAGTCTGAACACTGAAGCTTTCTTT
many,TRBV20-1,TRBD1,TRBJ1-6,CSARGQGESPLHF,TGCAGTGCTAGGGGGCAGGGGGAATCACCCCTCCACTTT